This T cell receptor (beta chain) was observed in a study of identical twins. About this clonotype: Its target is not known.

The CDR3 is 13 amino acids. Germline lookup yields CDR1 MNHEY and CDR2 SVGAGI. With 6 bases clipped from V and 5 bases from J, the junction kept 4 bases outside the gene matches. Study-wide results and caveats: The conclusions drew on cross-sectional statistical analysis instead of tracking the same donors. Excess twin sharing in beta out-of-frame sequences was weaker. Out-of-frame alpha sequences common to twins were enriched for low generation probability.

TCRdb passed the 5' RACE reads through MiXCR, listing each CDR3 protein once. The sample consists of 700,000 or so distinct CDR3 sequences, less than 25% of them appearing once. These same records also appear under a second study, on T cells expressing NK-cell markers. That study adds: Sorted CD3+CD56+NKG2C+, CD3+CD56+NKG2C- and CD3+CD56-NKG2C+ T-cell subsets were beta-chain profiled.

The chain joins TRBV6-5 to TRBJ1-1, with 9 bases aligning to TRBD1. Sequenced: PBMCs. This clonotype originated in a young woman in good health. The CDR3 bases are TGTGCCAGCAGGTACAGGGGGCGAACTGAAGCTTTCTTT. Its translation: CASRYRGRTEAFF.